This T cell receptor (beta chain) was documented in a study of esophageal squamous cell carcinoma under preoperative chemotherapy. On this clonotype: Its antigen is still unknown. One end of the junction varies from germline; a read error may be responsible.

Germline values: CDR1 SGHVS, CDR2 FNYEAQ. This CDR3 has 12 residues. Time point denoted: before preoperative PTX-NDP chemotherapy. Paclitaxel-nedaplatin chemotherapy was given to patients ahead of their surgery. TCRdb re-called the PCR reads with MiXCR, one entry per CDR3 protein. This sample has about 30,000 distinct CDR3 sequences, with less than 55% found just once. The study's findings and limits: After paclitaxel-nedaplatin, abundant clones were more likely to contract than amplify.

Sample acquisition took place from a patient given preoperative chemotherapy. The chain has TRBV7-6 and TRBJ2-3; no clear D gene. This clonotype was obtained from a human donor with esophageal squamous cell carcinoma. The donor label of this sample is uncertain. The CDR3 region is CASKEVTNMQYF. The CDR3 region has the DNA TGCGCCAGCAAGGAAGTCACAAATATGCAGTACTTT.